In this sample, the clone carrying this TCR beta chain turned up many times. This sample is part of a study of T-cell reconstitution after alpha-beta-depleted transplantation in children. The TCRbeta library was prepared with unique molecular identifiers. Using its own MiXCR run on the PCR reads, TCRdb lists one record per CDR3 protein. The sample has about 260,000 distinct CDR3 sequences, around 7.8% seen once. The source material was PBMCs, mostly from graft donor cells, sampled 180 days after TCRalphabeta/CD19-depleted stem cell transplant. The TCR was taken from a male patient under 18 who had a stem cell transplant for acute lymphoblastic leukemia, so the T cells may come from the graft donor.

CDR3 sequence reads: CSVVGGGGNEKLFF. As DNA, the CDR3 is TGCAGCGTTGTGGGCGGGGGAGGGAATGAAAAACTGTTTTTT. This chain links TRBV29-1 with TRBJ1-4, with D perhaps TRBD1 (5 bases). Trimming removed 4 bases from V and 5 bases from J, with 14 bases in between. This CDR3 is 14 amino acids long. Germline-derived CDR1 and CDR2 are SQVTM and ANQGSEA.